This entry concerns a single TCR beta chain. Profiling relied on immunoSEQ multiplex PCR, and the TCRdb table lists in-frame clones only, not all of them. The sample holds around 200,000 clones, around four fifths seen once. This sample stems from a study of blood T cell repertoires in COVID-19. The receptor's source is a man between 45 and 60 years old with active or convalescent COVID-19. Sample: peripheral blood.

The CDR3 loop is CASQGQFYGYTF. The CDR3 nucleotides are TGTGCCAGTCAGGGACAGTTCTATGGCTACACCTTC. The gene calls are TRBV28 and TRBJ1-2; 7 positions match TRBD1. The J segment lost 4 bases and the V segment lost 9 bases, leaving 5 bases of the junction unmatched. CDR1 is MDHEN and CDR2 is SYDVKM in the germline V gene. This CDR3 contains 12 residues.